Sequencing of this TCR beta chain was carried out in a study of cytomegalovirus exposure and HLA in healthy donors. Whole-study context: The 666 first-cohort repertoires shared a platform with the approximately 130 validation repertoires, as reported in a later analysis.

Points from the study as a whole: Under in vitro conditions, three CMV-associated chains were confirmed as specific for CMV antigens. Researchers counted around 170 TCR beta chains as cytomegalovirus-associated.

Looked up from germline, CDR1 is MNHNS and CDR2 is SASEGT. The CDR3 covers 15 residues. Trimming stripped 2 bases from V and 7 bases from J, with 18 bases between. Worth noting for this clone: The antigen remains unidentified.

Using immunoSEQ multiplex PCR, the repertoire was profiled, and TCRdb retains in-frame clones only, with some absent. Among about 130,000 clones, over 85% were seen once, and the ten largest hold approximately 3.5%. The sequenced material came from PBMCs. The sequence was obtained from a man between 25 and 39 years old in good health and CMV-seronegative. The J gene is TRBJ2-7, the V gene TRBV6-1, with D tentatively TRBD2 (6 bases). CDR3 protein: CASSESLGGVWEQYF. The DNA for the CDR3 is TGTGCCAGCAGTGAATCGTTGGGCGGGGTATGGGAGCAGTACTTC.